The entry below gives a single T cell receptor beta chain sequence along with its context. Its antigen is not known. The trim removed 4 bases at V and 6 bases at J, leaving 8 bases unmatched. CDR3 length: 15 amino acids. Germline-derived CDR1 and CDR2 are SGHAT and FQNNGV. Sequenced by immunoSEQ multiplex PCR; TCRdb stores in-frame clones only, minus some. The table lists around 9,800 clones, approximately 69% of them singletons, with 30% to 45% in the top ten. This entry comes from a study of chemoradiotherapy in HPV16-positive cancers. Looking at the study overall: A couple of HPV16-positive patients' cells yielded candidate HPV-specific clones and common motifs.

Points from the study as a whole: HPV-specific T cells were functionally defined from only a couple of HPV16-positive patients. HPV-responsive T-cell expansion during chemoradiotherapy was linked to improved recurrence-free survival in HPV16-positive patients.

The J gene is TRBJ2-1, the V gene TRBV11-2, with TRBD2 identical over 8 bases. This specimen was collected from a patient who underwent chemoradiotherapy. The sequence was collected from a human donor with HPV-associated anogenital cancer. As DNA, the CDR3 is TGTGCCAGCAGCTCGAAGGGACTAGTCGGCAATGAGCAGTTCTTC. This translates into CASSSKGLVGNEQFF.